The 14 T cell receptor beta chains listed next were all sequenced from one sample in a study of T cells in narcolepsy. Sequencing used immunoSEQ multiplex PCR; TCRdb keeps in-frame clones, though not all of them. The table lists about 40,000 clones, roughly 88% of them singletons. Sequenced material: CD45RA- memory CD4+ T cells from PBMCs. The receptor source for this set is a human donor with narcolepsy.

This sequence joins TRBV21-1 and TRBJ1-1; TRBD1 is taken as the D call from the table, unchecked against the DNA. TRBV21-1 is recorded as a pseudogene. This CDR3 is built from 12 residues. CDR3: CASSTMTGEAFF. The CDR3 DNA sequence: TGTGCCAGCAGCACTATGACAGGTGAAGCTTTCTTT.

The rearrangement uses TRBV6-5 and TRBJ2-4; D gene unclear. Between the trimmed V and J ends, which lost 6 bases and 5 bases, there was a span of 14 bases. Germline V gene sequence: CDR1 MNHEY, CDR2 SVGAGI. CDR3 length: 14 residues. The CDR3 DNA follows: TGTGCCAGCAGCAACGGAGTAGTGGAAAACATTCAGTACTTC. Translation gives CASSNGVVENIQYF.

The genes are TRBV11-3 and TRBJ2-5, with TRBD2 matching 8 bases. The CDR3 consists of 14 residues. Germline V gene sequence: CDR1 SGHNT, CDR2 YENEEA. V was clipped by 3 bases and J by 2 bases; unmatched bases: 2. The CDR3 nucleotides read TGTGCCAGCAGCTTTTTAGCGGGGCAAGAGACCCAGTACTTC. Translation: CASSFLAGQETQYF. Drawing the rest from reference TRBV11-3 and TRBJ2-5, the complete variable domain is EAGVVQSPRYKIIEKKQPVAFWCNPISGHNTLYWYLQNLGQGPELLIRYENEEAVDDSQLPKDRFSAERLKGVDSTLKIQPAELGDSAVYLCASSFLAGQETQYFGPGTRLLVL.

This clone appeared a single time. V usage is TRBV14 and J usage is TRBJ1-2; possibly TRBD1 for D (6 bases). The germline V gene has CDR1 SGHDN and CDR2 FVKESK. V shed 2 bases and J shed 8 bases, with 12 bases lying between them. The CDR3 is made up of 13 amino acids. CDR3 residues: CASSQQQGRGYTF. The DNA of the CDR3 is TGTGCCAGCAGCCAACAACAGGGAAGAGGCTACACCTTC.

The chain carries TRBV27 and TRBJ2-7, with D maybe TRBD1 (5 bases). The germline V gene has CDR1 MNHEY and CDR2 SMNVEV (reference sequence). The length of the CDR3 is 13 residues. V was shortened by 6 bases and J by 4 bases, with 13 bases between the two germline ends. CDR3 protein: CASSRFDRYEQYF. The CDR3 DNA reads TGTGCCAGCAGCCGCTTCGACAGATACGAGCAGTACTTC.

V gene TRBV15 combines with J gene TRBJ2-5; no clear D gene. From germline, CDR1 is LNHNV and CDR2 YYDKDF (reference sequence). The CDR3 extends over 14 amino acids. Trimming cost V 1 base and J 2 bases, with 8 bases left between them. CDR3 bases: TGTGCCACCAGCAGAGGGGGTAATCAAGAGACCCAGTACTTC. This gives the protein CATSRGGNQETQYF.

There are a few counts of this clone. The genes are TRBV6-1 and TRBJ2-7; no definite D call. The germline V gene encodes CDR1 MNHNS and CDR2 SASEGT. V dropped 6 bases and J dropped 4 bases, with 7 bases sitting between them. The CDR3 has 11 amino acids. This CDR3 reads CASSPQYEQYF. In DNA form, the CDR3 reads TGTGCCAGCAGCCCTCAGTACGAGCAGTACTTC.

The gene calls are TRBV7-3 and TRBJ2-2; no definite D call. This CDR3 region has 16 residues. Per germline, CDR1 SGHTA and CDR2 FQGTGA. Deletions cut 5 bases from V and 1 base from J, with 14 bases between. Written as DNA, the CDR3 is TGTGCCAGCAGCCAAACCCAAGCTTTGAACACCGGGGAGCTGTTTTTT. It encodes CASSQTQALNTGELFF.

The chain carries TRBV7-9 and TRBJ2-1, with a weak D call TRBD2 (5 bases). Trimming removed 5 bases at V and 4 bases at J, with 15 bases between. CDR3 size: 15 residues. CDR1 is SEHNR and CDR2 is FQNEAQ in the germline V gene (reference sequence). This CDR3 is CASSPRRTAYNEQFF. In DNA form, the CDR3 reads TGTGCCAGCAGCCCCCGGAGGACCGCTTACAATGAGCAGTTCTTC.

J is TRBJ1-6 and V is TRBV10-3, with D possibly TRBD1 on 6 matching bases. The V gene's germline CDR1 is ENHRY and CDR2 SYGVKD. The V gene lost 8 bases and the J gene lost 8 bases, with 16 bases spanning the gap. The CDR3 is 14 residues long. The chain's CDR3 is CAIHRGGGDSPLHF. The CDR3 bases are TGTGCCATCCACCGAGGGGGTGGAGATTCACCCCTCCACTTT.

The V call is TRBV11-3, the J call TRBJ1-1; D may be TRBD1 (6 bases). Germline CDR1 reads SGHNT; CDR2 reads YENEEA. The CDR3 consists of 16 residues. V gave up 0 bases and J gave up 1 base, with 12 bases separating them. For the CDR3, the DNA is TGTGCCAGCAGCTTAGATCAGGGGTCTACGAACACTGAAGCTTTCTTT. Translated, it gives CASSLDQGSTNTEAFF.

CDR3 residues: CASSFIRAQETQYF. CDR3 in DNA: TGTGCCAGCAGCTTTATCAGGGCCCAAGAGACCCAGTACTTC. The J gene is TRBJ2-5, the V gene TRBV5-4, with D possibly being TRBD1 (5 bases). CDR1 is SGHNT and CDR2 is YYREEE in the germline V gene (reference sequence). The V gene lost 2 bases and the J gene lost 1 base, with 9 bases spanning the gap. There are 14 residues in the CDR3.

The J gene is TRBJ2-3, the V gene TRBV7-2; the D gene is possibly TRBD2 (5 bases). V gave up 2 bases and J gave up 2 bases, with 11 bases separating them. This CDR3 is 15 amino acids long. The germline V gene encodes CDR1 SGHTA and CDR2 FQGNSA. The CDR3 protein is CASSLSLANTDTQYF. As DNA, the CDR3 is TGTGCCAGCAGCTTATCGCTAGCAAACACAGATACGCAGTATTTT.

The chain links TRBV5-6 to TRBJ1-6; D not certain. V lost 0 bases to trimming and J lost 6 bases, with 7 bases between them. The CDR3 loop spans 14 amino acids. Germline-derived CDR1 and CDR2 are SGHDT and YYEEEE. CDR3 sequence reads: CASSLEGSNSPLHF. CDR3 nucleotides: TGTGCCAGCAGCTTGGAAGGCAGTAATTCACCCCTCCACTTT.